The subject of this entry is one TCR beta chain. What it binds is not known. The isolated RNA, all of it, was reverse transcribed, so expressed TCRB transcripts were what got sequenced. Naive, central memory and regulatory T cell samples produced a mean of about 3.5 million reads. Data came from immunoSEQ multiplex PCR; TCRdb stores just in-frame clones and leaves some out. The sample holds about 52,000 clones; under 45% are singletons and the top ten take approximately 1.3%. The sample originates from a study of beta chain features in type 1 diabetes. Study overall: Sorted cells examined across all samples numbered approximately 100 million.

Study results and limitations: Reduced insertions and increased deletions marked VDJ junctions in type 1 diabetes patients. Shortening that was moderate but significant affected the TCRB CDR3s of Type 1 diabetes patients in all four CD4+ subsets. The question left open here concerned HLA type influencing TCRB rearrangement.

The germline V gene encodes CDR1 MDHEN and CDR2 SYDVKM. There are 14 residues in the CDR3. V lost 7 bases and J lost 5, with 18 bases in between. The chain couples TRBV28 to TRBJ2-7; possibly TRBD2 for D (6 bases). Sequenced sample: Tregs from blood. This TCR came from a man between 25 and 39 years old with type 1 diabetes. Here the CDR3 reads CASMVPGGLDEQYF. Written as DNA, the CDR3 is TGTGCCAGCATGGTCCCCGGGGGTCTTGACGAGCAGTACTTC. The full variable domain, in which reference TRBV28 and TRBJ2-7 provide the parts outside the CDR3, is DVKVTQSSRYLVKRTGEKVFLECVQDMDHENMFWYRQDPGLGLRLIYFSYDVKMKEKGDIPEGYSVSREKKERFSLILESASTNQTSMYLCASMVPGGLDEQYFGPGTRLTVT.